This T cell receptor beta chain was observed in a study of vaccination effects on CD4 cells after COVID-19. About this clone: Its cognate antigen is unknown.

The germline V gene encodes CDR1 MNHEY and CDR2 SVGAGI. The CDR3 covers 13 residues. The ends were cut back, 7 bases at V and 3 bases at J, with 12 bases in the middle. TCRdb keeps only in-frame clones here, not all; method: immunoSEQ multiplex PCR. The sample yields about 21,000 clones, around 72% seen once. Pools of viral peptides were used by the ViraFEST assay to expand antigen-specific CD4+ T cells ahead of sequencing. With more than 9 days of culture completed, CD4+ T cells were isolated. Vaccinees lacked prior SARS-CoV-2 infection and tested negative for nucleocapsid antibodies. This specimen consisted of CD4+ T cells from PBMCs cultured with HCoV-NL63 spike peptides, obtained before COVID-19 vaccination. The chain has TRBV6-5 and TRBJ1-1; D is uncertain. The source is a human donor who received a COVID-19 vaccine. This CDR3 reads CASTFQIYTEAFF. The CDR3 bases are TGTGCCAGCACCTTTCAAATCTACACTGAAGCTTTCTTT.